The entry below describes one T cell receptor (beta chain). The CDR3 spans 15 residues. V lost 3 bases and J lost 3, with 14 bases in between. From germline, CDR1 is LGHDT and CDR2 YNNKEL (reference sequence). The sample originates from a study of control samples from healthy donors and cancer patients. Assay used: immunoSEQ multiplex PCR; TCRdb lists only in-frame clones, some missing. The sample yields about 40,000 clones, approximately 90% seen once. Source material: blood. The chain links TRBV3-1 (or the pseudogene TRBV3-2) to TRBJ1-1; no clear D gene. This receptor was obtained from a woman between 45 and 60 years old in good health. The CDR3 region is CASSQVGVGDTEAFF. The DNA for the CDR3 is TGTGCCAGCAGCCAGGTCGGGGTAGGCGACACTGAAGCTTTCTTT.